A selection of T cell receptor beta chains follows, all from one sample in a study of regulatory T cells in long-lasting Graves disease. TCRdb fed the multiplex PCR reads into MiXCR, producing one record per CDR3 protein. The data hold roughly 400,000 distinct CDR3 sequences, with more than 20% observed a single time. The source material was peripheral blood mononuclear cells (PBMCs), sampled when the disease was refractory, from a patient treated with antithyroid drugs. These receptor sequences come from a female donor with Graves disease. CDR3s include the opening cysteine and the closing phenylalanine or tryptophan. A D gene is named only where the DNA matches it firmly. Size tells how often a clone was seen (once, few, many) or the class of an expanded clone, and some rows leave it out.

CDR3 protein: CASSPGPPFQETQYF; CDR3 DNA: TGTGCCAGCAGCCCGGGGCCCCCCTTTCAAGAGACCCAGTACTTC; D gene: NA; V gene: TRBV28; J gene: TRBJ2-5; clone size: many
CDR3 protein: CASSVAAGRQETQYF; CDR3 DNA: TGTGCCAGCAGCGTAGCGGCAGGGAGGCAAGAGACCCAGTACTTC; D gene: NA; V gene: TRBV9; J gene: TRBJ2-5; clone size: NA
CDR3 protein: CASSLDRAGTKNIQYF; CDR3 DNA: TGTGCCAGCAGCTTAGACAGGGCAGGAACCAAAAACATTCAGTACTTC; D gene: NA; V gene: TRBV7-2; J gene: TRBJ2-4; clone size: many
CDR3 protein: CSGSSGQKNEQYF; CDR3 DNA: TGCAGTGGCTCGTCGGGACAAAAGAACGAGCAGTACTTC; D gene: NA; V gene: TRBV20-1; J gene: TRBJ2-7; clone size: NA
CDR3 protein: CSARGNALTGGSQPQHF; CDR3 DNA: TGCAGTGCTAGAGGTAATGCCTTGACAGGGGGTTCTCAGCCCCAGCATTTT; D gene: TRBD1; V gene: TRBV20-1; J gene: TRBJ1-5; clone size: NA
CDR3 protein: CASSLGTPDVEQYF; CDR3 DNA: TGCGCCAGCAGCTTGGGGACACCCGACGTCGAGCAGTACTTC; D gene: NA; V gene: TRBV5-1; J gene: TRBJ2-7; clone size: NA
CDR3 protein: CASSLPMDSLVAGELFF; CDR3 DNA: TGTGCCAGCAGCCTACCAATGGACAGCCTAGTGGCCGGGGAGCTGTTTTTT; D gene: NA; V gene: TRBV7-2; J gene: TRBJ2-2; clone size: few
CDR3 protein: CASSRHGQNTEAFF; CDR3 DNA: TGCGCCAGCAGCCGACACGGACAAAACACTGAAGCTTTCTTT; D gene: NA; V gene: TRBV4-3; J gene: TRBJ1-1; clone size: few
CDR3 protein: CASSLGQGDVYGYTF; CDR3 DNA: TGTGCCAGCAGCTTAGGTCAAGGGGACGTCTATGGCTACACCTTC; D gene: NA; V gene: TRBV7-9; J gene: TRBJ1-2; clone size: few
CDR3 protein: CSAPILGPGDTIYF; CDR3 DNA: TGCAGTGCTCCCATCTTGGGCCCTGGGGACACCATATATTTT; D gene: NA; V gene: TRBV20-1; J gene: TRBJ1-3; clone size: few
CDR3 protein: CASSLSPGGQETQYF; CDR3 DNA: TGTGCCAGCAGCTTAAGCCCAGGGGGCCAAGAGACCCAGTACTTC; D gene: TRBD1; V gene: TRBV7-2; J gene: TRBJ2-5; clone size: many
CDR3 protein: CASSRDTYSNQPQHF; CDR3 DNA: TGTGCCAGTAGTAGGGACACCTATAGCAATCAGCCCCAGCATTTT; D gene: NA; V gene: TRBV19; J gene: TRBJ1-5; clone size: NA
CDR3 protein: CASSLGTSGLDEQFF; CDR3 DNA: TGTGCCAGCAGCCTAGGGACTAGCGGGTTGGATGAGCAGTTCTTC; D gene: TRBD2; V gene: TRBV7-2; J gene: TRBJ2-1; clone size: NA
CDR3 protein: CASSLAGHQPQHF; CDR3 DNA: TGTGCCAGCAGCTTGGCCGGACATCAGCCCCAGCATTTT; D gene: NA; V gene: TRBV5-5; J gene: TRBJ1-5; clone size: few
CDR3 protein: CASSVGIEQCF; CDR3 DNA: TGTGCCAGCAGTGTGGGAATCGAGCAGTGCTTC; D gene: NA; V gene: TRBV2; J gene: TRBJ2-7; clone size: NA
CDR3 protein: CASSAPRTVGRGDGYTF; CDR3 DNA: TGTGCCAGCAGTGCCCCCCGGACTGTGGGGCGGGGGGATGGCTACACCTTC; D gene: NA; V gene: TRBV2; J gene: TRBJ1-2; clone size: many
CDR3 protein: CASSLLSSYEQYF; CDR3 DNA: TGTGCCAGCAGCTTATTATCCAGCTACGAGCAGTACTTC; D gene: NA; V gene: TRBV11-1; J gene: TRBJ2-7; clone size: many
CDR3 protein: CASSPWTSGFTGELFF; CDR3 DNA: TGTGCCAGCAGCCCGTGGACTAGCGGCTTCACCGGGGAGCTGTTTTTT; D gene: TRBD2; V gene: TRBV7-2; J gene: TRBJ2-2; clone size: NA
CDR3 protein: CASTLGTKLGEQYF; CDR3 DNA: TGTGCCAGCACCTTAGGGACAAAACTGGGCGAGCAGTACTTC; D gene: NA; V gene: TRBV7-9; J gene: TRBJ2-7; clone size: NA
CDR3 protein: CASSLGRAGRTQYF; CDR3 DNA: TGTGCCAGCAGCCTGGGCCGGGCTGGCCGGACCCAGTACTTC; D gene: NA; V gene: TRBV5-6; J gene: TRBJ2-5; clone size: NA
CDR3 protein: CASSRVAGGLRSNQPQHF; CDR3 DNA: TGTGCCAGCAGTAGGGTGGCAGGGGGTTTGCGGAGCAATCAGCCCCAGCATTTT; D gene: TRBD1; V gene: TRBV6-1; J gene: TRBJ1-5; clone size: many
CDR3 protein: CASTDRMNTEAFF; CDR3 DNA: TGTGCCAGTACCGACAGGATGAACACTGAAGCTTTCTTT; D gene: NA; V gene: TRBV19; J gene: TRBJ1-1; clone size: many
CDR3 protein: CASSLDNEKLFF; CDR3 DNA: TGTGCCAGCAGTCTAGATAATGAAAAACTGTTTTTT; D gene: NA; V gene: TRBV12-3/TRBV12-4; J gene: TRBJ1-4; clone size: many
CDR3 protein: CASRLAGVFWEQYF; CDR3 DNA: TGTGCCAGCAGGCTAGCGGGAGTATTCTGGGAGCAGTACTTC; D gene: TRBD2; V gene: TRBV6-1; J gene: TRBJ2-7; clone size: few
CDR3 protein: CASSSRPGLAGGISTGELFF; CDR3 DNA: TGTGCCAGCAGCTCACGACCGGGACTAGCGGGAGGAATTAGCACCGGGGAGCTGTTTTTT; D gene: TRBD2; V gene: TRBV7-9; J gene: TRBJ2-2; clone size: NA
CDR3 protein: CASRRTSGPNTGELFF; CDR3 DNA: TGTGCCAGCAGGCGTACTAGCGGGCCCAACACCGGGGAGCTGTTTTTT; D gene: TRBD2; V gene: TRBV7-2; J gene: TRBJ2-2; clone size: many
CDR3 protein: CASSLGGQVKEAFF; CDR3 DNA: TGTGCCAGCAGTTTGGGCGGACAGGTTAAGGAAGCTTTCTTT; D gene: TRBD1; V gene: TRBV28; J gene: TRBJ1-1; clone size: NA
CDR3 protein: CSVEVSSYEQYF; CDR3 DNA: TGCAGCGTTGAAGTGAGCTCCTACGAGCAGTACTTC; D gene: NA; V gene: TRBV29-1; J gene: TRBJ2-7; clone size: NA
CDR3 protein: CASSYVTSGARDTQYF; CDR3 DNA: TGTGCCAGCAGTTATGTGACTAGCGGGGCCAGGGATACGCAGTATTTT; D gene: TRBD2; V gene: TRBV12-3/TRBV12-4; J gene: TRBJ2-3; clone size: NA
CDR3 protein: CSARAGVVESGELFF; CDR3 DNA: TGCAGTGCTAGGGCGGGGGTCGTTGAAAGCGGGGAGCTGTTTTTT; D gene: TRBD2; V gene: TRBV20-1; J gene: TRBJ2-2; clone size: NA
CDR3 protein: CASSLSQAVTGGLFF; CDR3 DNA: TGCGCCAGCAGCTTATCGCAGGCCGTCACCGGGGGGCTGTTTTTT; D gene: NA; V gene: TRBV5-1; J gene: TRBJ2-2; clone size: NA
CDR3 protein: CASSLRLAFYNEQFF; CDR3 DNA: TGTGCCAGCAGTTTAAGACTAGCGTTCTACAATGAGCAGTTCTTC; D gene: TRBD2; V gene: TRBV28; J gene: TRBJ2-1; clone size: NA
CDR3 protein: CASSVLPDTSGRAAEQYF; CDR3 DNA: TGTGCCAGCAGTGTCCTTCCCGACACTAGCGGGAGGGCCGCCGAGCAGTACTTC; D gene: TRBD2; V gene: TRBV27; J gene: TRBJ2-7; clone size: many
CDR3 protein: CSAIRIGQANQPQHF; CDR3 DNA: TGCAGTGCCATAAGAATAGGACAGGCCAATCAGCCCCAGCATTTT; D gene: TRBD1; V gene: TRBV20-1; J gene: TRBJ1-5; clone size: NA
CDR3 protein: CASSLGQGNYNEQFF; CDR3 DNA: TGTGCCAGCAGCTTGGGACAGGGTAACTACAATGAGCAGTTCTTC; D gene: TRBD1; V gene: TRBV7-9; J gene: TRBJ2-1; clone size: NA
CDR3 protein: CASSSGLAGVVQETQYF; CDR3 DNA: TGTGCCAGCAGCTCTGGACTAGCGGGAGTGGTGCAAGAGACCCAGTACTTC; D gene: TRBD2; V gene: TRBV7-3; J gene: TRBJ2-5; clone size: NA
CDR3 protein: CASSSGLAKDIQYF; CDR3 DNA: TGTGCCAGCAGCTCGGGTCTAGCCAAAGACATTCAGTACTTC; D gene: NA; V gene: TRBV5-4; J gene: TRBJ2-4; clone size: few
CDR3 protein: CETRGFGTEAFF; CDR3 DNA: TGTGAAACACGAGGGTTCGGGACTGAAGCTTTCTTT; D gene: NA; V gene: TRBV28; J gene: TRBJ1-1; clone size: many
CDR3 protein: CASGSGRRYTGELFF; CDR3 DNA: TGTGCCAGCGGAAGCGGGAGACGGTACACCGGGGAGCTGTTTTTT; D gene: TRBD2; V gene: TRBV11-2; J gene: TRBJ2-2; clone size: NA
CDR3 protein: CASRRQGPSPLHF; CDR3 DNA: TGTGCCAGCCGGAGGCAGGGCCCATCACCCCTCCACTTT; D gene: NA; V gene: TRBV27; J gene: TRBJ1-6; clone size: many
CDR3 protein: CASSLDRGGETQYF; CDR3 DNA: TGTGCCAGCAGTCTCGACAGGGGGGGTGAGACCCAGTACTTC; D gene: TRBD1; V gene: TRBV12-3/TRBV12-4; J gene: TRBJ2-5; clone size: many
CDR3 protein: CASNRNSNQPQHF; CDR3 DNA: TGTGCCAGCAATAGAAATAGCAATCAGCCCCAGCATTTT; D gene: NA; V gene: TRBV6-1; J gene: TRBJ1-5; clone size: few
CDR3 protein: CSARDPGGRTYEQYF; CDR3 DNA: TGCAGTGCTAGAGATCCCGGGGGACGGACATACGAGCAGTACTTC; D gene: NA; V gene: TRBV20-1; J gene: TRBJ2-7; clone size: NA
CDR3 protein: CSARLGGGARNSPLHF; CDR3 DNA: TGCAGTGCTAGATTAGGTGGCGGGGCGCGAAATTCACCCCTCCACTTT; D gene: NA; V gene: TRBV20-1; J gene: TRBJ1-6; clone size: few
CDR3 protein: CASSLAGAVPDTQYF; CDR3 DNA: TGTGCCAGCAGCTTAGCGGGAGCGGTCCCAGATACGCAGTATTTT; D gene: NA; V gene: TRBV11-2; J gene: TRBJ2-3; clone size: few
CDR3 protein: CASSALQGTTSGNTIYF; CDR3 DNA: TGTGCCAGCAGCGCTCTACAGGGAACGACCTCTGGAAACACCATATATTTT; D gene: NA; V gene: TRBV9; J gene: TRBJ1-3; clone size: NA
CDR3 protein: CASQVRQANTEAFF; CDR3 DNA: TGTGCCAGCCAAGTACGACAGGCGAACACTGAAGCTTTCTTT; D gene: NA; V gene: TRBV2; J gene: TRBJ1-1; clone size: many
CDR3 protein: CASSLAGGGANTGELFF; CDR3 DNA: TGTGCCAGCAGCTTGGCAGGGGGAGGGGCGAACACCGGGGAGCTGTTTTTT; D gene: NA; V gene: TRBV5-5; J gene: TRBJ2-2; clone size: many
CDR3 protein: CASSYWGSLTDTQYF; CDR3 DNA: TGTGCCAGCAGTTACTGGGGCAGCCTCACAGATACGCAGTATTTT; D gene: NA; V gene: TRBV6-5; J gene: TRBJ2-3; clone size: once
CDR3 protein: CASRGAATGETQYF; CDR3 DNA: TGTGCCAGCAGGGGAGCGGCAACTGGGGAGACCCAGTACTTC; D gene: NA; V gene: TRBV2; J gene: TRBJ2-5; clone size: many
CDR3 protein: CASSSGGSGEKLFF; CDR3 DNA: TGTGCCAGCAGCTCTGGAGGGAGCGGTGAAAAACTGTTTTTT; D gene: NA; V gene: TRBV5-4; J gene: TRBJ1-4; clone size: NA
CDR3 protein: CASSLGVRGMPGANVLTF; CDR3 DNA: TGTGCCAGCAGCTTAGGCGTCAGGGGGATGCCTGGGGCCAACGTCCTGACTTTC; D gene: TRBD1; V gene: TRBV11-2; J gene: TRBJ2-6; clone size: NA
CDR3 protein: CSARQTGARVSTF; CDR3 DNA: TGCAGTGCTAGACAAACAGGGGCCCGTGTGTCCACCTTC; D gene: TRBD1; V gene: TRBV20-1; J gene: TRBJ1-2; clone size: many
CDR3 protein: CASSVGSMNTEAFF; CDR3 DNA: TGTGCCAGCAGCGTAGGCAGTATGAACACTGAAGCTTTCTTT; D gene: NA; V gene: TRBV9; J gene: TRBJ1-1; clone size: NA
CDR3 protein: CSANKESSYEQYF; CDR3 DNA: TGCAGTGCTAACAAGGAGAGCTCCTACGAGCAGTACTTC; D gene: NA; V gene: TRBV20-1; J gene: TRBJ2-7; clone size: NA
CDR3 protein: CASSVDVAGGETQYF; CDR3 DNA: TGTGCCAGCAGCGTAGATGTAGCGGGCGGAGAGACCCAGTACTTC; D gene: TRBD2; V gene: TRBV9; J gene: TRBJ2-5; clone size: NA
CDR3 protein: CASSLPGGGLYEQYF; CDR3 DNA: TGTGCCAGCAGTTTACCGGGCGGGGGGCTCTACGAGCAGTACTTC; D gene: TRBD2; V gene: TRBV28; J gene: TRBJ2-7; clone size: NA
CDR3 protein: CASSSDRQETQYF; CDR3 DNA: TGTGCCAGCAGCTCCGACAGGCAAGAGACCCAGTACTTC; D gene: NA; V gene: TRBV7-9; J gene: TRBJ2-5; clone size: many
CDR3 protein: CASSERQGHGYTF; CDR3 DNA: TGTGCCAGCAGTGAGCGACAGGGTCATGGCTACACCTTC; D gene: TRBD1; V gene: TRBV2; J gene: TRBJ1-2; clone size: many
CDR3 protein: CASSLDLGAVNTGELFF; CDR3 DNA: TGTGCCAGCAGCTTAGACTTAGGGGCAGTGAACACCGGGGAGCTGTTTTTT; D gene: NA; V gene: TRBV7-6; J gene: TRBJ2-2; clone size: few